Listed here are 9 T cell receptor beta chains from one sample, sequenced in a study of control samples from healthy donors and cancer patients. Only in-frame clones appear in the TCRdb table, and some are missing; sequencing was by immunoSEQ multiplex PCR. The table has roughly 92,000 clones, about 89% seen once; the top ten hold 7.5% to 8%. The sample taken for sequencing was blood. Receptors were obtained from a woman aged 60 to 75 in good health.

The chain uses TRBV5-8 and TRBJ2-5; 7 bases are shared with TRBD1. Germline CDR1 and CDR2: SGHTS and YDEGEE. This CDR3 has 15 residues. The ends lost 4 bases at V and 2 bases at J; junction bases unmatched: 8. The CDR3 region has the DNA TGTGCCAGCAGCAGTGACAGGGTCGATCAAGAGACCCAGTACTTC. Residues: CASSSDRVDQETQYF.

Only one count was recorded for this clone. This chain links TRBV7-9 with TRBJ1-2, with TRBD1 identical over 9 bases. Germline V gene lookup returns CDR1 SEHNR and CDR2 FQNEAQ (reference sequence). The CDR3 has 16 amino acids. J was trimmed by 5 bases and V by 5 bases; bases with no gene match: 12. CDR3 region: CASSLSAGQGAYGYTF. In nucleotides, the CDR3 is TGTGCCAGCAGCCTTTCAGCGGGACAGGGTGCGTATGGCTACACCTTC.

The V call is TRBV6-5, the J call TRBJ1-2, with a possible D match to TRBD1 (5 bases). Trimming removed 5 bases at V and 2 bases at J, with 12 bases between. This CDR3 is built from 14 residues. Germline loops: CDR1 MNHEY, CDR2 SVGAGI. The CDR3 reads CASSPGRGNYGYTF. The CDR3, as DNA: TGTGCCAGCAGTCCGGGACGCGGGAACTATGGCTACACCTTC.

The J gene is TRBJ2-5, the V gene TRBV7-2; the D gene is possibly TRBD2 (7 bases). The ends were cut back, 4 bases at V and 5 bases at J, with 23 bases in the middle. The CDR3 covers 17 residues. Germline V gives CDR1 SGHTA, CDR2 FQGNSA. CDR3 DNA: TGTGCCAGCAGCTATAACCCCCCTAGGGGGGGCGGCGAGACCCAGTACTTC. Protein: CASSYNPPRGGGETQYF.

The chain employs TRBV6-5 and TRBJ2-3; 10 nucleotides match TRBD1. V gave up 10 bases and J gave up 3 bases; unmatched junction bases: 7. CDR1 is MNHEY and CDR2 is SVGAGI in the germline V gene. The CDR3 runs to 14 residues. In nucleotides, the CDR3 is TGTGCCACTACCTGGGACAGGGGAACAGATACGCAGTATTTT. It specifies CATTWDRGTDTQYF.

V is TRBV4-2 and J is TRBJ2-7, with a tentative D call TRBD1 (6 bases). The ends were cut back, 0 bases at V and 3 bases at J, with 12 bases in the middle. Germline V CDR1 and CDR2: LGHNA, YNFKEQ. CDR3 length: 15 amino acids. This CDR3 is CASSQDRGYGYEQYF. The DNA of the CDR3 is TGTGCCAGCAGCCAAGACAGGGGATACGGCTACGAGCAGTACTTC.

This chain joins TRBV5-1 and TRBJ1-1, with 7 bases identical to TRBD1. This CDR3 comprises 17 residues. Germline CDR1 SGHRS, CDR2 YFSETQ. J lost 4 bases, V lost 2 bases, and 14 bases had no gene match. The CDR3 is CASSLRAGGMLGTEAFF. In nucleotides, the CDR3 is TGCGCCAGCAGCTTAAGGGCAGGGGGAATGTTGGGCACTGAAGCTTTCTTT.

CDR3 sequence: CASSPGQGSSYGYTF. Written as DNA, the CDR3 is TGTGCCAGCTCACCGGGACAGGGTTCCTCCTATGGCTACACCTTC. The chain joins TRBV18 to TRBJ1-2, with 9 bases identical to TRBD1. CDR1 KGHSH and CDR2 LQKENI come from the germline V gene. The CDR3 consists of 15 residues. Trimming cost V 3 bases and J 4 bases; bases outside gene matches: 6.

The sample holds a few counts of this clone. The CDR3 bases are TGTGCCAGCAGCGCCTCGGTCCAAATTCCCGGGGAGCTGTTTTTT. It encodes CASSASVQIPGELFF. The chain carries TRBV5-5 and TRBJ2-2; D unresolved. The CDR3 consists of 15 residues. The germline CDR1 and CDR2 sequences are SGHKS and YYEKEE (reference sequence). Trimming removed 4 bases at V and 6 bases at J, with 16 bases between.